This TCR beta chain was identified during a study of early T cells in non-severe SARS-CoV-2 infection (dated by TCRdb to 2020 to 2023). Concerning the study at large: TCR sequencing used bulk RNA from unsorted whole blood, so alpha and beta chains could not be paired. Here is what the overall study found, with its caveats: VDJdb matching was skewed toward anti-spike CD8 responses and likely underestimated virus-specific expansions by missing private and CD4 specificities.

CDR1 and CDR2 are drawn from the germline V gene: SNHLY, FYNNEI. The CDR3 starts with the cysteine, ends with the phenylalanine, and has 15 residues. This entry keeps only the CDR3 DNA: 45 bases, framed from base 1. The V end loses 4 bases and the J end loses 0 bases, and a stretch of 9 bases separates them. This clonotype appeared many times. Its antigen target is currently unknown. Base quality data are lacking; no much larger clone is found one base away. The library was prepared using 5' RACE. The sequencer listed for this sample is NextSeq 500. The TCR library protocol attached unique molecular identifiers to individual cDNA molecules to correct for sequencing error and PCR bias. TCR alpha and beta chains were both sequenced, and the abundances of alpha and beta sequences in each sample were closely correlated with each other. For the original study's pipeline: Decombinator V4 was used to perform V gene, J gene and CDR3 annotation of TCR sequences. Expanded TCRs were defined as changing significantly between any two time points under a Poisson model with p below 0.0001. TCR abundances were normalised to the total number of TCRs sequenced in each sample and reported as counts per million. MAIT TCRs were defined by TRAV1-2 paired with TRAJ12, TRAJ20 or TRAJ33, and iNKT TCRs by TRAV10 paired with TRAJ18. VDJdb, accessed on 1 November 2021, was searched for TCRs annotated for CMV, EBV and SARS-CoV-2, and TCRs annotated for more than one antigen were excluded. TCRdb applied fastp at Q25 and MiXCR to the public reads, then kept only in-frame beta chains. Each CDR3 protein gets just one entry, which takes the most common genes and DNA from the rows behind it. It is TCRdb's table, rather than the study itself, that gives the V and J calls and clone size. Present in this sample are around 67,000 distinct CDR3 sequences, around an eighth of which were seen just once. The top ten hold over 0.95% of the sample.

Set within a cohort of healthcare workers in London, UK, this nested case-control study involved weekly PCR testing of nasopharyngeal swabs along with blood sampling. Healthcare workers were recruited between 23 and 31 March 2020, during the week of the UK lockdown, and were followed weekly for up to roughly 15 weeks. The TCR originated in an adult who was a healthcare worker with PCR-confirmed SARS-CoV-2 infection or an uninfected control (not recorded which). Recombination connected TRBV2 to TRBJ1-4, with a weak D call of TRBD1 (5 bases match). Sequencing was carried out using whole blood. The sequence in DNA is TGTGCCAGCAGTGGAGCACAGGCAACTAATGAAAAACTGTTTTTT. The translation is CASSGAQATNEKLFF. With the rest looked up from the reference TRBV2 and TRBJ1-4 genes rather than sequenced, the full variable domain is EPEVTQTPSHQVTQMGQEVILRCVPISNHLYFYWYRQILGQKVEFLVSFYNNEISEKSEIFDDQFSVERPDGSNFTLKIRSTKLEDSAMYFCASSGAQATNEKLFFGSGTQLSVL.